This TCR beta chain was documented in a study of OX40 agonist ivuxolimab in advanced cancers. Sequencing used immunoSEQ multiplex PCR; TCRdb keeps in-frame clones, though not all of them. Here the sample spans about 91,000 clones, approximately 89% being singletons. CDR3 size: 12 residues. CDR1 is SGHDN and CDR2 is FVKESK in the germline V gene. Deletions cut 3 bases from V and 4 bases from J, with 6 bases between. The sequencing here drew on CD4+ or CD8+ T cells sorted from blood, taken in a trial of the OX40 agonist ivuxolimab. This chain connects TRBV14 to TRBJ2-5; tentatively, D is TRBD2 (5 bases). The source is an adult with an advanced solid tumor such as melanoma, head and neck, liver or kidney cancer. The CDR3 reads CASSHTRETQYF. For the CDR3, the DNA is TGTGCCAGCAGCCATACTAGAGAGACCCAGTACTTC.